Detailed here is one T cell receptor beta chain. The target antigen is unknown. The data are from a study of T cell responses to AZD1222 COVID-19 vaccine. Study-wide results and caveats: Reportedly, nearly half of unique spike TCRs recognized epitopes outside B.1.351/B.1.1.7 mutations. Females made up more of the donors, who were largely white British, and clonal diversity may have come out too low.

This CDR3 comprises 13 residues. Deletions cut 6 bases from V and 7 bases from J, with 15 bases between. In germline, CDR1 is KGHSH, CDR2 LQKENI. TCRdb keeps only in-frame clones here, not all; method: immunoSEQ multiplex PCR. This table has about 92,000 clones, 80% to 90% appearing once. The sequence was obtained from an adult in good health. The chain couples TRBV18 to TRBJ1-1; a possible D gene is TRBD1 (5 bases). Sequencing used peripheral blood, obtained on day 0 of AZD1222 vaccination. The CDR3 DNA sequence: TGTGCCAGCTCGTTGGACGGACAACTTGAAGCTTTCTTT. Its translation: CASSLDGQLEAFF. Using reference TRBV18 and TRBJ1-1 for the parts outside the CDR3, the full variable domain is NAGVMQNPRHLVRRRGQEARLRCSPMKGHSHVYWYRQLPEEGLKFMVYLQKENIIDESGMPKERFSAEFPKEGPSILRIQQVVRGDSAAYFCASSLDGQLEAFFGQGTRLTVV.